Sample share makes the clone carrying this T cell receptor (beta chain) medium-sized. No antigen is known for it. The data stem from a study of cytomegalovirus exposure and HLA in healthy donors. Points from the study as a whole: Most likely, a cluster of highly shared sequence variants arose as a sequencing artifact.

The PCR used 60 Vbeta and 13 Jbeta primers. The table came from immunoSEQ multiplex PCR; TCRdb's copy has only in-frame clones and leaves some out. Of over 120,000 clones in the sample, 70% were seen once. Germline assignment: CDR1 ENHRY and CDR2 SYGVKD. Trimming cost V 1 base and J 7 bases, with 13 bases left between them. The CDR3 contains 14 residues. The clonotype originates from a woman in her sixties or seventies in good health and CMV-seropositive. The sequencing input was PBMCs. The V gene is TRBV10-3, the J gene TRBJ1-1; D call uncertain. Here the CDR3 DNA reads TGTGCCATCAGTGAGTTAGGCAGGCAGGATGAAGCTTTCTTT. Translation: CAISELGRQDEAFF.